The 4 T cell receptor beta chains below all came from one sample that was sequenced in a study of cytomegalovirus exposure and HLA in healthy donors. The primer mix had 60 Vbeta and 13 Jbeta primers. This table comes from immunoSEQ multiplex PCR, and its TCRdb copy is limited to in-frame clones, with some not included. The sample includes 200,000 or so clones, around 73% of them seen just once. Specimen: PBMCs. Receptor source: a male donor in good health and CMV-seronegative.

This chain joins TRBV9 and TRBJ2-2, with 8 bases aligning to TRBD2. The CDR3 has 14 residues. V lost 3 bases and J lost 5; bases outside the gene matches: 3. The germline CDR1 and CDR2 sequences are SGDLS and YYNGEE. The CDR3 nucleotides are TGTGCCAGCAGCGCAGGCGGGAGGACCGGGGAGCTGTTTTTT. Protein: CASSAGGRTGELFF.

The V call is TRBV5-1, the J call TRBJ2-1; D is possibly TRBD2 (5 bases). Trimming shortened V by 4 bases and J by 8 bases, and 16 bases separated the two germline ends. Germline CDR1 reads SGHRS; CDR2 reads YFSETQ. There are 14 residues in the CDR3. The CDR3 region has the DNA TGCGCCAGCAGCCAAAAACTAGTTACATATGAGCAGTTCTTC. Protein product: CASSQKLVTYEQFF.

The chain combines TRBV19 with TRBJ1-3; the D gene is possibly TRBD1 (5 bases). This CDR3 has 16 residues. Trimming took off 3 bases at V and 2 bases at J, with 14 bases between the two ends. Germline V gene lookup returns CDR1 LNHDA and CDR2 SQIVND (reference sequence). The CDR3 protein is CASSMEEGLPGNTIYF. The CDR3 DNA is TGTGCCAGTAGTATGGAGGAGGGGCTCCCTGGAAACACCATATATTTT.

This chain joins TRBV28 and TRBJ1-5; D remains ambiguous. The germline V and J ends were trimmed by 5 bases and 4 bases, with 6 bases remaining between them. CDR1 MDHEN and CDR2 SYDVKM come from the germline V gene. This CDR3 comprises 12 residues. The chain's CDR3 is CASSLLNQPQHF. Written as DNA, the CDR3 is TGTGCCAGCAGTCTCCTAAATCAGCCCCAGCATTTT.